A single sample gave rise to the 32 T cell receptor beta chains below, sequenced in a study of identical twins. Each CDR3 protein is one row after TCRdb ran MiXCR on the 5' RACE reads. The sample has 350,000 to 500,000 distinct CDR3 sequences; roughly 20% are singletons. Specimen: naive T cells sorted from blood. The receptors were gathered from a man aged 50-59 years in good health.

Comment on this clonotype: A single base separates this from a much larger clone, so it may be a read error. This chain joins TRBV5-1 and TRBJ2-5, with TRBD2 as a possible D gene (6 bases). Germline loops: CDR1 SGHRS, CDR2 YFSETQ. CDR3 length equals 15 residues. Trimming took off 6 bases at V and 4 bases at J, with 19 bases between the two ends. CDR3 sequence reads: CASNLSGDGGETQYF. The CDR3 bases are TGCGCCAGCAACCTAAGTGGGGACGGGGGAGAGACCCAGTACTTC.

In its sample, this clonotype was seen many times. The V gene is TRBV29-1, the J gene TRBJ2-1, with unresolved D. The V gene lost 4 bases and the J gene lost 6 bases, with 7 bases spanning the gap. Germline V gene lookup returns CDR1 SQVTM and CDR2 ANQGSEA. This CDR3 is built from 11 residues. The DNA of the CDR3 is TGCAGCGTTGTACGGGCCAATGAGCAGTTCTTC. Translation gives CSVVRANEQFF.

The chain carries TRBV4-3 and TRBJ1-1; D call uncertain. Germline CDR1 LGHNA, CDR2 YSLEER. V lost 0 bases, J lost 7 bases, and 9 bases lay in between. The CDR3 loop spans 13 amino acids. CDR3 sequence (DNA): TGCGCCAGCAGCCAAGAACCCGGCAGTGAAGCTTTCTTT. Translated, it gives CASSQEPGSEAFF.

A word on this clonotype: One end of the junction varies from germline; a read error may be responsible. V is TRBV7-9 and J is TRBJ2-6; no definite D call. This CDR3 has 15 amino acids. Germline V CDR1 and CDR2: SEHNR, FQNEAQ (reference sequence). The CDR3 loop reads CSSSLTVIGANVLTF. The CDR3 DNA is TGTTCCAGCAGCTTAACGGTAATTGGGGCCAACGTCCTGACTTTC.

This clonotype is a singleton in its sample. V and J are TRBV20-1 and TRBJ2-3; maybe TRBD2 (5 bases). There are 13 residues in the CDR3. Germline CDR1 and CDR2: DFQATT and SNEGSKA (reference sequence). The germline V and J ends were trimmed by 2 bases and 4 bases, with 10 bases remaining between them. The CDR3 bases are TGCAGTGCTAGACTTCCCGGGGCAGATACGCAGTATTTT. This translates into CSARLPGADTQYF.

A few counts support this clonotype. For the CDR3, the DNA is TGCAGCGTTGAAGATCGTTTAACAGATACGCAGTATTTT. Residues: CSVEDRLTDTQYF. The V and J genes are TRBV29-1 and TRBJ2-3, with no clear D. This CDR3 region has 13 residues. The germline CDR1 and CDR2 sequences are SQVTM and ANQGSEA. V lost 0 bases to trimming and J lost 3 bases, with 7 bases between them.

This clonotype was seen at least ten times. The chain is built from TRBV6-2 or TRBV6-3 and TRBJ2-2; D gene unclear. CDR3 size: 13 residues. Germline CDR1 and CDR2: MNHEY and SVGEGT. Trimming stripped 7 bases from V and 3 bases from J, with 9 bases between. The CDR3 coding sequence is TGTGCCAGCACCGAAGGCCACACCGGGGAGCTGTTTTTT. It specifies CASTEGHTGELFF.

This clonotype has only a few counts. V usage is TRBV3-1 and J usage is TRBJ2-3, with TRBD2 matching 13 bases. Germline V gives CDR1 LGHDT, CDR2 YNNKEL (reference sequence). V trimming: 3 bases; J trimming: 6 bases; junction bases outside the gene matches: 6. This CDR3 region has 16 residues. The CDR3 protein is CASSQGLAGRKDTQYF. CDR3 sequence (DNA): TGTGCCAGCAGCCAGGGACTAGCGGGACGCAAGGATACGCAGTATTTT.

The table lists this clonotype with a few counts. The chain joins TRBV29-1 to TRBJ2-2, with 11 bases that match TRBD2. V lost 4 bases to trimming and J lost 1 base; unmatched junction nucleotides: 2. The CDR3 loop spans 15 amino acids. Germline loops: CDR1 SQVTM, CDR2 ANQGSEA. The CDR3 sequence is CSVAGLAENTGELFF. CDR3 DNA: TGCAGCGTTGCGGGACTAGCGGAGAACACCGGGGAGCTGTTTTTT.

This clonotype was detected many times. The rearrangement links TRBV6-1 to TRBJ2-3, with 12 bases identical to TRBD2. This CDR3 spans 18 amino acids. Germline trimming cut 5 bases from V and 5 bases from J; bases unmatched to any gene: 14. Germline CDR1 and CDR2: MNHNS and SASEGT. In DNA, the CDR3 is TGTGCCAGCAGTCCGACTCCTCTAGCGGGAGGGCTTGGAGATACGCAGTATTTT. This codes for CASSPTPLAGGLGDTQYF.

This clonotype showed up many times. The rearrangement joins TRBV3-1 to TRBJ2-1; D is possibly TRBD1 (5 bases). Trimming took 4 bases from V and 5 from J, leaving 15 bases between them. The CDR3 has 15 amino acids. From germline, CDR1 is LGHDT and CDR2 YNNKEL (reference sequence). DNA for the CDR3: TGTGCCAGCAGCCCCCCCGGCAGGGCCCACAATGAGCAGTTCTTC. Protein sequence: CASSPPGRAHNEQFF.

The chain couples TRBV10-3 to TRBJ1-3; 7 bases map to TRBD1. V shed 10 bases and J 2 bases; nucleotides not matched to a gene: 2. Germline V gene lookup returns CDR1 ENHRY and CDR2 SYGVKD. This CDR3 region has 12 residues. The CDR3 sequence is CATQGAGNTIYF. The CDR3 coding sequence is TGTGCCACCCAGGGGGCTGGAAACACCATATATTTT.

The sample holds a few counts of this clonotype. The chain links TRBV7-2 to TRBJ2-3, with 8 nucleotides matching TRBD2. Germline-derived CDR1 and CDR2 are SGHTA and FQGNSA. The CDR3 has 16 amino acids. Losses at the gene ends were 5 bases for V and 3 bases for J; bases not matched to a gene: 10. The CDR3 region is CASSRRAGVVTDTQYF. CDR3 nucleotides: TGTGCCAGCAGCAGGAGAGCGGGAGTAGTAACAGATACGCAGTATTTT.

This clonotype was picked up many times. The chain combines TRBV20-1 with TRBJ2-7; a possible D gene is TRBD2 (5 bases). Germline lookup yields CDR1 DFQATT and CDR2 SNEGSKA (reference sequence). The CDR3 length is 16 residues. Between the trimmed V and J ends, which lost 3 bases and 0 bases, there was a span of 18 bases. The CDR3 sequence: CSASPTLDSGSYEQYF. CDR3 coding DNA: TGCAGTGCTAGCCCGACCCTGGACTCGGGCTCCTACGAGCAGTACTTC.

This clonotype was observed many times. This chain's CDR3 is CASSQGTDTQYF. CDR3 bases: TGTGCCAGCAGCCAGGGCACAGATACGCAGTATTTT. This chain uses TRBV7-6 with TRBJ2-3; D is unresolved. Trimming took off 5 bases at V and 1 base at J, with 4 bases between the two ends. CDR1 SGHVS and CDR2 FNYEAQ come from the germline V gene. The CDR3 covers 12 residues.

This clonotype was seen a handful of times. This sequence joins TRBV12-3 or TRBV12-4 and TRBJ1-2; D gene unclear. The CDR3 is made up of 12 amino acids. V was trimmed by 5 bases and J by 8 bases, leaving 12 bases between them. DNA of the CDR3: TGTGCCAGCAGTCCCGCAGCCTTGGGCTACACCTTC. Amino acid sequence: CASSPAALGYTF.

This clonotype was observed a handful of times. This chain links TRBV15 with TRBJ2-4, with a tentative D call TRBD2 (6 bases). The CDR3 contains 12 residues. Trimming removed 0 bases at V and 13 bases at J, with 10 bases between. Per the germline V gene, CDR1 is LNHNV and CDR2 is YYDKDF (reference sequence). The DNA for the CDR3 is TGTGCCACCAGCAGAGAGCGGGATCCCCAGTACTTC. It yields the protein CATSRERDPQYF.

This clonotype was seen a handful of times. This chain joins TRBV20-1 and TRBJ2-3; D might be TRBD2 (5 bases). Germline V CDR1 and CDR2: DFQATT, SNEGSKA (reference sequence). There are 15 residues in the CDR3. The CDR3: CSLGGLTLGPRTQYF. For the CDR3, the DNA is TGCAGCCTCGGAGGACTGACCTTAGGCCCACGGACGCAGTATTTT.

This clonotype was counted a few times. The chain joins TRBV20-1 to TRBJ2-7, with a weak D call TRBD2 (6 bases). Trimming left V 2 bases short and J 3 bases short, with 17 bases between. Germline values: CDR1 DFQATT, CDR2 SNEGSKA (reference sequence). The CDR3 loop spans 15 amino acids. CDR3 loop: CSARSVSGYLYEQYF. The CDR3 DNA is TGCAGTGCTAGATCTGTAAGCGGGTACCTCTACGAGCAGTACTTC.

This clonotype occurred a few times. The chain uses TRBV6-1 and TRBJ1-2; a weak D match, TRBD1 (5 bases). V gave up 7 bases and J gave up 6 bases, with 24 bases separating them. This CDR3 is 16 amino acids long. CDR1 and CDR2 (germline): MNHNS, SASEGT. The CDR3 reads CASTKGWSSVLHGYTF. Written as DNA, the CDR3 is TGTGCCAGCACCAAGGGGTGGTCCTCAGTTCTTCATGGCTACACCTTC.

The V and J genes are TRBV5-6 and TRBJ2-1; TRBD1 aligns across 8 bases. The CDR3 totals 13 residues. Trimming at V came to 3 bases and at J to 6 bases, leaving 2 bases not matched to a gene. Germline assignment: CDR1 SGHDT and CDR2 YYEEEE. In DNA form, the CDR3 reads TGTGCCAGCAGCTGGGGACAGGTCAATGAGCAGTTCTTC. Amino acids: CASSWGQVNEQFF.

This clonotype was seen at least ten times. The chain recombines TRBV20-1 with TRBJ2-1; 7 bases fit TRBD1. The CDR3 length is 14 residues. The germline V gene has CDR1 DFQATT and CDR2 SNEGSKA (reference sequence). J gave up 4 bases and V 6 bases, and 9 bases lay outside the gene matches. The CDR3 here is CSAEGDRNYNEQFF. The CDR3 nucleotides are TGCAGTGCAGAAGGGGACAGAAATTACAATGAGCAGTTCTTC.

The table lists this clonotype with a few counts. This chain links TRBV27 with TRBJ2-1; TRBD2 aligns across 8 bases. CDR3 length: 16 residues. With 2 bases clipped from V and 6 bases from J, the junction kept 9 bases outside the gene matches. CDR1 and CDR2 from the germline V gene are MNHEY and SMNVEV (reference sequence). CDR3 region: CASSLGTSGGLNEQFF. The DNA for the CDR3 is TGTGCCAGCAGTTTAGGGACCAGCGGGGGTCTCAATGAGCAGTTCTTC.

The rearrangement uses TRBV6-2 or TRBV6-3 and TRBJ1-1; TRBD1 aligns across 7 bases. This CDR3 spans 14 amino acids. The germline V gene has CDR1 MNHEY and CDR2 SVGEGT. Trimming cost V 6 bases and J 1 base; bases outside gene matches: 5. CDR3 region: CASRRGTENTEAFF. The CDR3 DNA follows: TGTGCCAGCAGACGAGGGACAGAGAACACTGAAGCTTTCTTT.

The chain is built from TRBV13 and TRBJ2-1; 11 bases align to TRBD2. The CDR3 runs to 16 residues. V dropped 5 bases and J dropped 7; count of bases not matched to a gene: 10. The V gene's germline CDR1 is PRHDT and CDR2 FYEKMQ (reference sequence). The DNA for the CDR3 is TGTGCCAGCAGCCCGATAACTAGCGGGAGAGCTAATGAGCAGTTCTTC. Protein sequence: CASSPITSGRANEQFF.

V usage is TRBV20-1 and J usage is TRBJ1-5; tentatively, D is TRBD1 (6 bases). Germline V gene data show CDR1 as DFQATT and CDR2 as SNEGSKA (reference sequence). This CDR3 region has 14 residues. Between the trimmed V and J ends, which lost 2 bases and 1 base, there was a span of 9 bases. The chain's CDR3 is CSARRGTSNQPQHF. For the CDR3, the DNA is TGCAGTGCTAGAAGGGGGACCAGCAATCAGCCCCAGCATTTT.

This clonotype was detected many times. V gene TRBV7-2 combines with J gene TRBJ2-7; 7 bases are shared with TRBD2. With 0 bases clipped from V and 3 bases from J, the junction kept 8 bases outside the gene matches. CDR1 and CDR2 from the germline V gene are SGHTA and FQGNSA. The CDR3 loop spans 16 amino acids. The DNA for the CDR3 is TGTGCCAGCAGCTTAGCTTGGACTAGAGAGTTCTACGAGCAGTACTTC. It yields the protein CASSLAWTREFYEQYF.

There are a few counts of this clonotype. V usage is TRBV12-3 or TRBV12-4 and J usage is TRBJ1-3, with D unresolved. Trimming removed 3 bases from V and 2 bases from J, with 8 bases in between. This CDR3 is 14 amino acids long. The DNA for the CDR3 is TGTGCCAGCAGTTTCTTCGGGGCTGGAAACACCATATATTTT. This codes for CASSFFGAGNTIYF.

This sequence joins TRBV27 and TRBJ2-1, with D unclear. V was pared by 5 bases and J by 2 bases, with 10 bases between. The CDR3 runs to 14 residues. Per the germline V gene, CDR1 is MNHEY and CDR2 is SMNVEV (reference sequence). The CDR3 loop reads CASSASRTYNEQFF. The CDR3 nucleotides read TGTGCCAGCAGTGCATCACGAACCTACAATGAGCAGTTCTTC.

This clonotype appeared a few times. The chain couples TRBV12-3 or TRBV12-4 to TRBJ2-1; 8 bases match TRBD2. J gave up 2 bases and V 6 bases, and 9 bases lay outside the gene matches. The CDR3 sequence is 16 residues long. CDR3 DNA: TGTGCCAGCAGCCGTCAGAGCGGGAGAACCTACAATGAGCAGTTCTTC. Translation gives CASSRQSGRTYNEQFF.

V is TRBV12-3 or TRBV12-4 and J is TRBJ2-2; a weak D match, TRBD1 (5 bases). This CDR3 contains 12 residues. V was clipped by 4 bases and J by 7 bases, with 7 bases between them. The CDR3 sequence: CASSSQGGELFF. In DNA form, the CDR3 reads TGTGCCAGCAGTTCCCAGGGCGGGGAGCTGTTTTTT.

In its sample, this clonotype was seen a few times. The CDR3 loop reads CASSSTGDTGELFF. CDR3 nucleotides: TGTGCCAGCTCATCTACAGGGGACACCGGGGAGCTGTTTTTT. J is TRBJ2-2 and V is TRBV18, with TRBD1 identical over 7 bases. Germline V CDR1 and CDR2: KGHSH, LQKENI. This CDR3 is 14 amino acids long. Trimming cost V 5 bases and J 3 bases; bases outside gene matches: 3. Complete variable domain (other parts from reference TRBV18 and TRBJ2-2): NAGVMQNPRHLVRRRGQEARLRCSPMKGHSHVYWYRQLPEEGLKFMVYLQKENIIDESGMPKERFSAEFPKEGPSILRIQQVVRGDSAAYFCASSSTGDTGELFFGEGSRLTVL.